This paragraph reports one TCR beta chain. The entry originates in a study of cytomegalovirus exposure and HLA in healthy donors. The PCR was carried out with 60 Vbeta primers and 13 Jbeta primers. Method: immunoSEQ multiplex PCR; TCRdb's copy keeps in-frame clones and lacks some. The sample table sets out some 130,000 clones. V lost 0 bases, J lost 2 bases, and 14 bases lay in between. Germline assignment: CDR1 SGHNT and CDR2 YYREEE (reference sequence). This CDR3 contains 16 residues. The V and J genes are TRBV5-4 and TRBJ2-5; D is perhaps TRBD1 (6 bases). This receptor was identified in a woman aged 40 to 49 in good health and CMV-seropositive. The material sequenced was PBMCs. The CDR3 loop is CASSLGTRTAQETQYF. The DNA of the CDR3 is TGTGCCAGCAGCTTGGGAACTCGGACAGCACAAGAGACCCAGTACTTC.